The sequence of this TCR beta chain was determined in a study of brain T cells in children with intractable seizures. Noted time point: blood from clinic visit 5 months post-surgery; TSC patient then seizure free. Sequencing was limited to surgery cases with top T cell transcript signatures in brain tissue. Clones were sequenced by immunoSEQ multiplex PCR, and TCRdb holds only the in-frame ones, with some missing. The sample holds 300,000 to 400,000 clones; nearly 95% are singletons and the top ten take 4.5% to 7%. The sequence derives from a boy under two years old with tuberous sclerosis and intractable seizures. The sequencing used peripheral blood, collected less than 6 months after surgery.

The CDR3 loop is CASSLATGLETEAFF. DNA for the CDR3: TGTGCCAGCAGCTTGGCGACAGGGCTCGAGACTGAAGCTTTCTTT. V gene TRBV5-6 combines with J gene TRBJ1-1; TRBD1 aligns across 7 bases. V trimming: 0 bases; J trimming: 5 bases; junction bases outside the gene matches: 7. The CDR3 is 15 residues long. Per germline, CDR1 SGHDT and CDR2 YYEEEE.